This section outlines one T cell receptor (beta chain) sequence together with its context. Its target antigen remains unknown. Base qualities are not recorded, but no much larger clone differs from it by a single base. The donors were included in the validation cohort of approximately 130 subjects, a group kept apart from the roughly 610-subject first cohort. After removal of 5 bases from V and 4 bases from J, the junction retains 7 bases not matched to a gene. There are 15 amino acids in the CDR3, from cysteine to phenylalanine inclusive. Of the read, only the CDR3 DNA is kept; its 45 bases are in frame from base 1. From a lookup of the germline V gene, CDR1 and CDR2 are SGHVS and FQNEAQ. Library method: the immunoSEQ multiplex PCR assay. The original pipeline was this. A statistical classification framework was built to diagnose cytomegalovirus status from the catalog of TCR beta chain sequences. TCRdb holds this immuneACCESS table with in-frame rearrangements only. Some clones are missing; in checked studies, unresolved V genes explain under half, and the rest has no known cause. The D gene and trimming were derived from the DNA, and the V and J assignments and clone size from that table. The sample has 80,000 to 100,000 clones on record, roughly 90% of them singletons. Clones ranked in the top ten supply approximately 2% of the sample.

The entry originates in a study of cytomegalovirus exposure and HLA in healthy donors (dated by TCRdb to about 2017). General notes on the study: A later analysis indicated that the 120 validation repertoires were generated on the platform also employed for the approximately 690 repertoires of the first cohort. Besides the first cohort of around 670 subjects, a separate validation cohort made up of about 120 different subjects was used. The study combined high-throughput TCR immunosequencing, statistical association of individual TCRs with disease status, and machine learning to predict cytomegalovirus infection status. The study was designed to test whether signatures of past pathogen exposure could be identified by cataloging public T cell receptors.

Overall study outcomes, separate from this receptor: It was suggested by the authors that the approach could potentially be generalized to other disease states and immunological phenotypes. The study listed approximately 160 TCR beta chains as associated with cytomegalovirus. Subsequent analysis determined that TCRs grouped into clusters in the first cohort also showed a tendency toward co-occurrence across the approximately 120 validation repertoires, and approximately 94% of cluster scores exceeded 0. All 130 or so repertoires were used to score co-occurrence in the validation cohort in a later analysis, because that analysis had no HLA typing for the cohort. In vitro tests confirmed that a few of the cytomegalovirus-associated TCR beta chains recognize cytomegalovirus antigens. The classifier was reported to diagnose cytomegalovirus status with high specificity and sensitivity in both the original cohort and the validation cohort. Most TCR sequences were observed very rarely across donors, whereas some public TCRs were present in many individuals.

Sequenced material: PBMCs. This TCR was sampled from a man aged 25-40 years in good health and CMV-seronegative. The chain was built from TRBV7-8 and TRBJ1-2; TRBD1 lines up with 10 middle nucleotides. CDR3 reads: CASSLIGQGGYGYTF. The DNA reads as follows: TGTGCCAGCAGCCTCATCGGACAGGGGGGCTATGGCTACACCTTC.